This TCR beta chain was sequenced for a study of OX40 agonist ivuxolimab in advanced cancers. About the study: Patients receiving dose escalation had hepatocellular carcinoma, melanoma, renal cell or head and neck cancer.

The method was immunoSEQ multiplex PCR; TCRdb's version includes in-frame clones alone and lacks a portion of them. The sample includes some 60,000 clones, roughly 86% of them seen just once. Comment on this clone: The antigen remains unidentified.

Study conclusions and caveats: The study observed clonal expansion of CD4+ and CD8+ blood T cells by week 6 at 0.1 to 3.0 mg/kg. Near-lowest levels of clonal expansion characterized partial responders at 0.1-3.0 mg/kg.

Germline CDR1 MDHEN, CDR2 SYDVKM. This CDR3 is 12 amino acids long. Trimming took off 1 base at V and 11 bases at J, with 11 bases between the two ends. The input for sequencing was CD4+ or CD8+ T cells sorted from blood, taken in a trial of the OX40 agonist ivuxolimab. The receptor's source is an adult with an advanced solid tumor such as melanoma, head and neck, liver or kidney cancer. The chain employs TRBV28 and TRBJ1-1; D is undetermined. The CDR3 reads CASSLSALEAFF. The CDR3, as DNA: TGTGCCAGCAGTTTATCAGCCCTGGAGGCTTTCTTT. The whole variable domain, filled in from reference TRBV28 and TRBJ1-1, reads DVKVTQSSRYLVKRTGEKVFLECVQDMDHENMFWYRQDPGLGLRLIYFSYDVKMKEKGDIPEGYSVSREKKERFSLILESASTNQTSMYLCASSLSALEAFFGQGTRLTVV.